This T cell receptor beta chain derives from a study of cytomegalovirus exposure and HLA in healthy donors. The overall study: Among the approximately 420 donors who were genotyped, about 79% fell in the genetic ancestry cluster that is associated with self-reported Caucasian donors.

Use of 60 Vbeta and 13 Jbeta primers characterized the PCR. Original analysis: Counted up in a later analysis, unique TCR beta chains came to about 80 million, with about 10 million shared. Clones were sequenced by immunoSEQ multiplex PCR, and TCRdb holds only the in-frame ones, with some missing. From that table come the V and J calls and clone size; the DNA was used to work out D and trimming. The table records 80,000 or so clones, around four fifths of them present only once. This CDR3 contains 17 residues. CDR1 PRHDT and CDR2 FYEKMQ come from the germline V gene (reference sequence). The junction had 9 bases not matched to a gene; V was cut back by 4 bases and J by 3 bases.

V is TRBV13 and J is TRBJ2-7; 13 nucleotides agree with TRBD2. The sequence was collected from a man between 45 and 60 years old in good health and CMV-seropositive. The specimen sequenced was PBMCs. This CDR3 reads CASSSLRLAGGDYEQYF. CDR3 nucleotides: TGTGCCAGCAGCTCCCTCCGACTAGCGGGAGGTGACTACGAGCAGTACTTC.